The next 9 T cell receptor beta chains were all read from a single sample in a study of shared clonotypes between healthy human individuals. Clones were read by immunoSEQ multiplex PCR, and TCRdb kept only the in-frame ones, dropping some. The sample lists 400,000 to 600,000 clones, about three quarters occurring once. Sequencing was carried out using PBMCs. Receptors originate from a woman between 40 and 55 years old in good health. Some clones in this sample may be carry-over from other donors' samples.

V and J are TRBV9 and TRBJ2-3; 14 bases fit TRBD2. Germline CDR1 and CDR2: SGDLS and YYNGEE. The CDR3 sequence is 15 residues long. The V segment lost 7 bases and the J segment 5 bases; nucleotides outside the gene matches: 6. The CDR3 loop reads CASSGLAGEGDTQYF. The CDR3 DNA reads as TGTGCCAGCTCGGGACTAGCGGGAGAAGGAGATACGCAGTATTTT.

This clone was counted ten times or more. The CDR3: CASSFLQGYGYTF. CDR3 nucleotide sequence: TGTGCCAGCAGCTTCTTACAGGGCTATGGCTACACCTTC. The rearrangement links TRBV5-6 to TRBJ1-2, with a weak D call TRBD1 (6 bases). CDR3 length equals 13 residues. CDR1 is SGHDT and CDR2 is YYEEEE in the germline V gene. Trimming took off 2 bases at V and 4 bases at J, with 9 bases between the two ends.

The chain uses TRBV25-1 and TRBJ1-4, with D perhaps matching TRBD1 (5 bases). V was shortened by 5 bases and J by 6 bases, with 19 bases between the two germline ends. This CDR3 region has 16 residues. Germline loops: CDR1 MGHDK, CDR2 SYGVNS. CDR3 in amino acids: CASSPRGGGNDEKLFF. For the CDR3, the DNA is TGTGCCAGCAGTCCCCGGGGGGGAGGGAACGATGAAAAACTGTTTTTT.

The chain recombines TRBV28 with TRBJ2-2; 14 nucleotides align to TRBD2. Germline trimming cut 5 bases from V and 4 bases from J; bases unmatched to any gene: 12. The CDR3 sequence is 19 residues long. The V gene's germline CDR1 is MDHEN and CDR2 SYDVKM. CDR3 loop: CASSSPGTSGSTVTGELFF. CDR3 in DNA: TGTGCCAGCAGTAGCCCCGGGACTAGCGGGAGTACGGTCACCGGGGAGCTGTTTTTT.

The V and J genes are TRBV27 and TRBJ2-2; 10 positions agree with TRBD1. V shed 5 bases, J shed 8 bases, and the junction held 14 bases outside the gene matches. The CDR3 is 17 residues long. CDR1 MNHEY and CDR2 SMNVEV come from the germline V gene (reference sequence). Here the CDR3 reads CASSPHKTGTGEGELFF. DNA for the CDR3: TGTGCCAGCAGTCCACATAAAACCGGGACAGGGGAAGGGGAGCTGTTTTTT.

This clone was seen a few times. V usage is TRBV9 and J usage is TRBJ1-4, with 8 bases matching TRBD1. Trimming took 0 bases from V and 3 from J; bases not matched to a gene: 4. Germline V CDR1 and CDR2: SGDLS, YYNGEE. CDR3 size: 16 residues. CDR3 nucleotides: TGTGCCAGCAGCGTAGCTACAGGGGGAGCTAATGAAAAACTGTTTTTT. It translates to CASSVATGGANEKLFF.

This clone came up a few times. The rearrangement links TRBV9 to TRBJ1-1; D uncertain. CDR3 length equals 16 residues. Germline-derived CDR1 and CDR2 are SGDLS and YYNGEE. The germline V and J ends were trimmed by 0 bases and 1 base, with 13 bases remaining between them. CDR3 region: CASSVDDAGGNTEAFF. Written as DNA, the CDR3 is TGTGCCAGCAGCGTAGATGATGCGGGAGGGAACACTGAAGCTTTCTTT.

The CDR3 region has the DNA TGTGCCATCAGTGAGTCCCCAGCGGGGGACGGTTCACCCCTCCACTTT. Translated: CAISESPAGDGSPLHF. The V gene is TRBV10-3, the J gene TRBJ1-6; TRBD1 might be the D (5 bases). With 0 bases removed from V and 9 bases from J, the gap between germline ends came to 15 bases. The CDR3 length is 16 residues. CDR1 is ENHRY and CDR2 is SYGVKD in the germline V gene.

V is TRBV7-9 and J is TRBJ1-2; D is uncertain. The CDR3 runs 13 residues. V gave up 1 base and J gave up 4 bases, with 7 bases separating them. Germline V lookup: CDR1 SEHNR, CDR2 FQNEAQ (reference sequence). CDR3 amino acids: CASSLESTYGYTF. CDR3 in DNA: TGTGCCAGCAGCTTAGAAAGCACCTATGGCTACACCTTC.